This T cell receptor beta chain was captured by sequencing in a study of shared clonotypes between healthy human individuals (dated by TCRdb to 2020 to 2021). For the wider study: The cohort comprised a couple of women and a few men aged 18 to 49 years. Different laboratories and diverse techniques were used to prepare libraries and sequence TCR repertoires, to increase sequencing depth and limit assay-specific biases. Blood TCR repertoires of roughly five healthy adults were deeply sequenced to estimate repertoire size and the extent of clonotype sharing between individuals. For each donor, three plates each were used for CD4 naive and CD4 memory, two plates were used for CD8 naive, and one plate was used for CD8 memory. Between about 0.94 and 10 billion PBMCs per donor were obtained by leukapheresis.

The donors were healthy, HIV-negative adults with no recently reported acute infections or vaccinations. Every donor was a Caucasian adult residing in Nashville, Tennessee, USA. CD4+ T cells were enriched by magnetic negative selection; naive cells were then positively selected on CD45RA, and the negative fraction formed the memory subset. Blood was collected by leukapheresis, and PBMCs were isolated by Ficoll-Histopaque density gradient centrifugation and then cryopreserved in liquid nitrogen vapor phase. Analytical flow cytometry was used to check the purity and quantity of every magnetically sorted T cell population. Genomic DNA was isolated from every sorted fraction and measured by UV absorbance on a Nanodrop 2000c. On this clone itself: Its cognate antigen has yet to be identified. No base-level quality is on record; no much larger clone is a single base apart.

Using the deep immunoSEQ assay, multiplex PCR amplified TCR CDR3 regions from genomic DNA. Extracted genomic DNA from each cell subset was distributed evenly across all wells of several immunoSEQ 96-well plates, and each plate was treated as a replicate. For sorted subsets, around 200 ng genomic DNA, equal to 25,000 to 35,000 T cell genomes, was loaded into each replicate PCR. The purified libraries were quantified using a Qubit 3.0 fluorometer, sized with a Bioanalyzer 2100, and then quantified again using the KAPA Library Quantification kit. Every immunoSEQ 96-well plate was sequenced on a separate single-read 150-cycle Illumina NextSeq 550 flow cell. As for the authors' bioinformatics: The immunoSEQ output contained only junctional sequences without quality scores, so filtering could not match that applied to full-length reads. Sequences were annotated with PyIR, a Python wrapper for IgBLAST v1.9, and V/J genes and CDR3 were assigned using IMGT germline references. Reads with weak V/J assignments (E-value above 1e-6), missing CDR3, stop codons, out-of-frame junctions, or ambiguous translated residues were removed. A V3J clonotype was defined by an identical inferred V gene, J gene, and CDR3 amino acid sequence. The percentage overlap between two repertoires was calculated by dividing the number of shared unique clonotypes by the size of the smaller repertoire. Richness of each repertoire was evaluated using RTK rarefaction, the Chao1 estimator, and Recon v2.1 estimates of unobserved clonotypes. OLGA was used to compute generation probabilities for all TCRbeta clonotypes that the gDNA method yielded from a handful of donors. In its TCRdb copy, this immuneACCESS table keeps in-frame sequences only and misses some clones. Where compared with another copy, unresolved V genes explain less than half of these, and the others have no known cause. D and trimming were read from the DNA, whereas the V and J calls and clone size are those reported in that table. The sample table contains about 1.1 million clones; only one count was recorded for around 78% of them. The ten biggest clones cover about 0.52% of the sample.

The germline V gene encodes CDR1 SGDLS and CDR2 YYNGEE. Trimming costs V 4 bases and J 9 bases, and their ends lie 17 bases apart. The CDR3 sequence holds 14 residues, the cysteine and phenylalanine included. Only the CDR3 DNA stays, 42 bases, in frame from base 1. The full study reports these points: Higher generation probabilities were observed for clonotypes shared by all four sorted-subset donors than for non-shared clonotypes. Across a few donors, 4.5% to 6.5% of naive CD4, roughly 3.8% of naive CD8, around 2.5% of memory CD4, and about 0.44% of memory CD8 clonotypes were shared. Pairwise subsampling indicated that sequencing depth was expected to affect the degree of clonotype sharing among donors. Naive subsets generally had larger estimated clonotype richness than memory subsets did. Sampling was restricted to blood, and TCR repertoires in tissue are likely to differ from TCR repertoires in blood. Incomplete sequencing was indicated by rarefaction of sorted-subset datasets, despite the large sequencing depth. Because the study included a small number of donors, the genetic and exposure-history diversity represented was limited.

The sequenced material came from memory CD4+ T cells from PBMCs. The cell subset or site label for this specimen denotes: CD45RA-negative fraction. In this chain, TRBV9 is recombined with TRBJ2-1; a weak D assignment points to TRBD2 (6 bases agree). The clonotype comes from a man aged 18 to 30 in good health. Some clones in this sample may be carry-over from other donors' samples. This receptor has the CDR3 CASSNPRTTSEQFF. The DNA sequence reads TGTGCCAGCAGCAACCCACGGACTACCAGTGAGCAGTTCTTC.